The rows below give T cell receptor beta chains drawn from one sample of a study of T cells in Graves' hyperthyroidism and ophthalmopathy. TCRdb reprocessed the multiplex PCR reads via MiXCR and lists one record per CDR3 protein. The sample lists 700,000 or so distinct CDR3 sequences; around 15% were seen once. The sample taken for sequencing was blood. The receptors were sampled from a man aged 18 to 35 with Graves' hyperthyroidism. The CDR3 runs from the conserved cysteine through the conserved F or W. Each record gives: clone size, V gene, D gene, J gene, CDR3 DNA, CDR3 protein. The D gene is left open where the match is weak. Size values are once, few and many counts, or a class for expanded clones, and some rows have none.

few,TRBV20-1,TRBD1,TRBJ2-1,TGCAGTGCTAGGATGGGACAGGGATCCAGCTCCTACAATGAGCAGTTCTTC,CSARMGQGSSSYNEQFF
few,TRBV7-3,.,TRBJ2-7,TGTGCCAGCAGCCCCTCCCCCAGTTACGAGCAGTACTTC,CASSPSPSYEQYF
.,TRBV19,TRBD1,TRBJ1-5,TGTGCCAGTACGGACAGGGCCCGGGGGTATAGCAATCAGCCCCAGCATTTT,CASTDRARGYSNQPQHF
many,TRBV28,TRBD2,TRBJ2-1,TGTGCCAGCAGCCCTCGTGGGGAGGGGGCTAGCGGGAGTTATAATGAGCAGTTCTTC,CASSPRGEGASGSYNEQFF
many,TRBV18,.,TRBJ1-2,TGTGCCAGCTTCTCGGCCCGGGCTTCTTTCCACACCTTC,CASFSARASFHTF
many,TRBV15,.,TRBJ2-7,TGTGCCACCAGCAGAGACCGGGCAGGAAACTACGAGCAGTACTTC,CATSRDRAGNYEQYF
few,TRBV7-8,.,TRBJ2-1,TGTGCCAGCAGCTTAGAGCCCAGATACAATGAGCAGTTCTTC,CASSLEPRYNEQFF
few,TRBV7-8,.,TRBJ2-7,TGTGCCAGCAGCTGGGGGCGGGGGCGCGACTACGAGCAGTACTTC,CASSWGRGRDYEQYF
few,TRBV2,.,TRBJ2-1,TGTGCCAGCACTGGAGCGGGCCCTACTCACAATGAGCAGTTCTTC,CASTGAGPTHNEQFF
.,TRBV11-2,.,TRBJ2-7,TGTGCCAGCAGCCATGGAATCTCCTACGAGCAGTACTTC,CASSHGISYEQYF
.,TRBV10-3,.,TRBJ2-5,TGTGCCATCCTCGGGGGGCAGGGGACAGGAGAAGAGACCCAGTACTTC,CAILGGQGTGEETQYF
.,TRBV9,.,TRBJ1-1,TGTGCCAGCAGCAAGGCCGCTTTGAACACTGAAGCTTTCTTT,CASSKAALNTEAFF
many,TRBV20-1,.,TRBJ1-1,TGCAGTGCTAGAGATGCTGAGGGGGACTTTGAAGCTTTCTTT,CSARDAEGDFEAFF
.,TRBV30,.,TRBJ2-7,TGTGCCTGGAGTGTATCGCGTTTGGGGGAACGCTCCTACGAGCAGTACTTC,CAWSVSRLGERSYEQYF
many,TRBV12-3/TRBV12-4,TRBD2,TRBJ2-1,TGTGCCAGCAGTTTCAGGCTAGCGGGCAACAATGAGCAGTTCTTC,CASSFRLAGNNEQFF
.,TRBV2,.,TRBJ2-1,TGTGTCAGCAGTGAAGCCCCCCTGTTCTACAATGAGCAGTTCTTC,CVSSEAPLFYNEQFF
few,TRBV7-8,.,TRBJ1-5,TGTGCCAGCAGCGCAAGGGACTTCAAATGGCAGCCCCAGCATTTT,CASSARDFKWQPQHF
few,TRBV28,.,TRBJ1-1,TGTGCCAGCAGTCGGCCGGGGGGCCCCACTGAAGCTTTCTTT,CASSRPGGPTEAFF
many,TRBV7-9,.,TRBJ2-1,TGTGCCAGCAGCGTACTTAATTGGCGGAGGGACTACAATGAGCAGTTCTTC,CASSVLNWRRDYNEQFF
.,TRBV5-5,TRBD2,TRBJ2-1,TGTGCCAGCAGCACCAGGACTAGCGGGACTGCCTGGGAGCAGTTCTTC,CASSTRTSGTAWEQFF
few,TRBV30,.,TRBJ2-6,TGTGCCTGGACCCGGGGGACTTTGGGCTCTGGGGCCAACGTCCTGACTTTC,CAWTRGTLGSGANVLTF
many,TRBV6-2/TRBV6-3,TRBD2,TRBJ2-7,TGTGCCAGCAGTTCCCGAACCACTAGCGGGATGGCCTACGAGCAGTACTTC,CASSSRTTSGMAYEQYF
.,TRBV29-1,.,TRBJ2-3,TGCAGCGGTCCAGCGGGAGATACGCAGTATTTT,CSGPAGDTQYF
few,TRBV6-6,.,TRBJ2-5,TGTGCCAGCAGTTACCGGGCCCTAAATCGGGAGACCCAGTACTTC,CASSYRALNRETQYF
many,TRBV2,.,TRBJ2-1,TGTGCCAGCAGTTCCGGGACAACTTACTACAATGAGCAGTTCTTC,CASSSGTTYYNEQFF
many,TRBV7-3,.,TRBJ2-5,TGTGCCAGCAGCCTCACAGGGGAGGGTGGGACCCAGTACTTC,CASSLTGEGGTQYF
many,TRBV20-1,TRBD1,TRBJ2-7,TGCAGTGCCGACCCGGGACAGGCTAACCTCTACGAGCAGTACTTC,CSADPGQANLYEQYF
few,TRBV6-1,.,TRBJ2-5,TGTGCCAGCAGTGAAGATCACCAAGAGACCCAGTACTTC,CASSEDHQETQYF
many,TRBV6-1,.,TRBJ1-5,TGTGCCAGCAGTGGGACGGGGAGGGTCAATCAGCCCCAGCATTTT,CASSGTGRVNQPQHF
few,TRBV29-1,TRBD1,TRBJ1-1,TGCAGCGTTGTGGGGACAGGGCTGACGAACACTGAAGCTTTCTTT,CSVVGTGLTNTEAFF
.,TRBV20-1,.,TRBJ2-1,TGCAGTGCTAGAGAATTTGAGACAGGGGAGGGAAATGAGCAGTTCTTC,CSAREFETGEGNEQFF
.,TRBV30,TRBD1,TRBJ1-1,TGTGCCTGGAGTTTTTCCTACAGGGGGCTTGGTGAAGCTTTCTTT,CAWSFSYRGLGEAFF
many,TRBV3-1,.,TRBJ2-7,TGTGCCAGCAGTCAGGGCGATTCCTACGAGCAGTACTTC,CASSQGDSYEQYF
many,TRBV6-1,.,TRBJ2-3,TGTGCCAGCAGCCCCTTAGGGGATACGCAGTATTTT,CASSPLGDTQYF
many,TRBV12-3/TRBV12-4,.,TRBJ2-1,TGTGCCAGCAGCCGAAATAACAATGAGCAGTTCTTC,CASSRNNNEQFF
few,TRBV4-1,.,TRBJ2-7,TGCGCCAGCAGCCAAGATGTCCGCTTAGGGGCCCCCTCCTACGAGCAGTACTTC,CASSQDVRLGAPSYEQYF
many,TRBV13,TRBD2,TRBJ2-7,TGTGCCAGCAGCGCGGGACTAGCGGCTAGCAGGGAGCAGTACTTC,CASSAGLAASREQYF
once,TRBV5-1,.,TRBJ1-2,TGCGCCAGCACCCGGGCTCAGGGAGATAACAATGGCTACACCTTC,CASTRAQGDNNGYTF
few,TRBV12-3/TRBV12-4,.,TRBJ1-2,TGTGCCAGCAGTTCTTACATGACAGGAGACTATGGCTACACCTTC,CASSSYMTGDYGYTF
many,TRBV7-9,.,TRBJ2-3,TGTGCCAGCAGCTTAGATCCAAGCACAGATACGCAGTATTTT,CASSLDPSTDTQYF
.,TRBV27,.,TRBJ2-7,TGTGCCAGCAGCCAACGAAAAACCTACGAGCAGTACTTC,CASSQRKTYEQYF